The rows below give T cell receptor beta chains drawn from one sample of a study of response to subunit inactivated influenza vaccine. One entry per CDR3 protein, called by TCRdb with MiXCR from the RT-PCR reads. The table lists around 480,000 distinct CDR3 sequences, about 15% of them singletons. The sample here was CD4+ T cells sorted from PBMCs, taken around 25 months after vaccination. Receptors originate from a man between 50 and 75 years old who received an inactivated influenza vaccine. Each CDR3 is given without its conserved first and last residue.

j_call v_call cdr3_aa
TRBJ1-6 TRBV6-1 ASTSRPGTDSPLH
TRBJ2-7 TRBV7-2 ASSLGVTGPNEQY
TRBJ2-7 TRBV5-1 ASSWGQGNYEQY
TRBJ1-5 TRBV5-6 ASSHRQGPNQPQH
TRBJ2-3 TRBV5-1 ASSLGLSSTDTQY
TRBJ2-3 TRBV11-2 ASSSNRGADTQY
TRBJ1-2 TRBV24-1 ATSDSPDRSYGYT
TRBJ1-6 TRBV7-9 ASSPRTVNSPLH
TRBJ2-7 TRBV20-1 SAREASGNYEQY
TRBJ2-3 TRBV5-1 ASSLVGQTATDTQY
TRBJ2-6 TRBV5-1 ASSQGYSGANVLT
TRBJ2-5 TRBV12-3/TRBV12-4 ASSFGQTQY
TRBJ2-5 TRBV7-6 ASSLSSEQETQY
TRBJ2-1 TRBV20-1 SASEGTYNEQF
TRBJ1-1 TRBV6-1 ASSEAGRMYTEAF
TRBJ2-3 TRBV24-1 ATSSRGLGTDTQY
TRBJ2-5 TRBV24-1 ATSDSLRQGETQY
TRBJ2-2 TRBV12-3/TRBV12-4 ASTSSGRTGELF
TRBJ2-5 TRBV4-2 ASSQGGGARETQY
TRBJ1-4 TRBV4-3 ASSQDMAFEKLF
TRBJ1-4 TRBV2 ASSPRTNEKLF
TRBJ2-1 TRBV4-3 ASRGTSGGSGEQF
TRBJ2-5 TRBV5-6 ASSLPPTSRTGRETQY
TRBJ2-1 TRBV20-1 SARDGPPNEQF
TRBJ2-2 TRBV10-3 AISASGANTGELF
TRBJ2-3 TRBV5-1 ASSLEPSPDTQY
TRBJ2-1 TRBV28 ASRTGAQGQDEQF
TRBJ2-1 TRBV14 ASSQSPALAYEQF
TRBJ2-2 TRBV20-1 SARTGGMAGELF
TRBJ2-3 TRBV5-1 ASSPRQGGSGDTQY
TRBJ1-1 TRBV30 AWSPPNGNTEAF
TRBJ1-6 TRBV5-1 ASSLDGSSYNSPLH
TRBJ1-3 TRBV5-1 ASSLYSGPRDTIY
TRBJ1-6 TRBV7-9 ASNEKSSYNSPLH
TRBJ2-3 TRBV20-1 SALPYLSLTDTQY
TRBJ2-3 TRBV15 ATSTGLAGALDTQY
TRBJ1-5 TRBV5-1 ASSLAGVRNQPQH
TRBJ2-2 TRBV10-3 AISEGLAGVVSGELF
TRBJ1-2 TRBV20-1 SAMVRDTVFYGYT
TRBJ2-7 TRBV28 ASSSGTTYHEQY
TRBJ2-2 TRBV12-3/TRBV12-4 ASSLGPDTGELF